This record concerns one T cell receptor (beta chain) sequence. Its antigen remains unidentified. A much more abundant neighbour one base away suggests this may be a read error. Because it lacks the conserved phenylalanine or tryptophan at the end, this CDR3 is likely a read error. Every cDNA TCR molecule received its own unique molecular identifier. TCRdb re-derived calls from the 5' RACE reads in MiXCR, one entry per CDR3 protein. Found here are some 100,000 distinct CDR3 sequences, 4.4% of them singletons; the top ten hold 21%. The data were taken from a study of spatial heterogeneity in lung cancer. Study-wide results and limits: One measure, the expanded intratumoral alpha and beta TCR count, tracked tumor mutation counts.

Time point of the sample: sample taken at primary tumor resection. The cohort: over 70 early-stage, untreated non-small cell lung cancer patients. V was trimmed by 5 bases and J by 6 bases, leaving 14 bases between them. CDR3 length equals 14 residues. This specimen was lung tumor tissue, taken at surgery. The chain couples TRBV12-3 or TRBV12-4 to TRBJ2-1; no clear D gene. The sequence came from a male donor with early-stage non-small cell lung cancer. The CDR3 DNA reads as TGTGCCAGCAGTACCCGGACGGTGGGCAATGAGCAGTTCTCC. It encodes CASSTRTVGNEQFS.